Listed here are 6 T cell receptor beta chains from one sample, sequenced in a study of T cells in Graves' hyperthyroidism and ophthalmopathy. Amplification targeted TCR beta CDR3 regions from RNA transcripts. HTBI primers drove first-round RT-PCR of the TCR CDR3. MiXCR was run by TCRdb on the multiplex PCR reads, yielding one entry per CDR3 protein. The sample has hundreds of thousands of distinct CDR3 sequences; about 16% are singletons. Sample: blood. These receptors originate from a woman in her 30s with Graves' hyperthyroidism.

This clonotype was picked up many times. This sequence joins TRBV3-1 and TRBJ2-1, with a possible D match to TRBD2 (5 bases). The V gene's germline CDR1 is LGHDT and CDR2 YNNKEL (reference sequence). The V end was cut by 0 bases, the J end by 6 bases, with 12 bases between. There are 15 residues in the CDR3. CDR3 amino acids: CASSQDPRGGNEQFF. The CDR3 DNA follows: TGTGCCAGCAGCCAAGATCCCAGAGGAGGCAATGAGCAGTTCTTC.

This clonotype was picked up many times. V and J are TRBV11-2 and TRBJ2-1; D may be TRBD2 (5 bases). Germline V CDR1 and CDR2: SGHAT, FQNNGV. Trimming pared 2 bases from V and 0 bases from J, leaving 14 bases between. The CDR3 loop spans 17 amino acids. CDR3 amino acids: CASSLRAPGSSYNEQFF. The CDR3 DNA sequence: TGTGCCAGCAGCTTAAGGGCTCCGGGGAGCTCCTACAATGAGCAGTTCTTC.

The chain is built from TRBV24-1 and TRBJ2-2, with D perhaps TRBD1 (6 bases). The CDR3 spans 14 residues. V was clipped by 7 bases and J by 2 bases, with 10 bases between them. Germline assignment: CDR1 KGHDR and CDR2 SFDVKD. The CDR3 sequence: CATSGTLNTGELFF. For the CDR3, the DNA is TGTGCCACCAGCGGGACACTTAACACCGGGGAGCTGTTTTTT.

In this sample, this clonotype turned up many times. The J gene is TRBJ1-5, the V gene TRBV12-3 or TRBV12-4, with TRBD1 identical over 9 bases. This CDR3 has 16 amino acids. V lost 7 bases to trimming and J lost 2 bases; unmatched junction nucleotides: 9. CDR3 amino acids: CASTLTGGRGNQPQHF. In DNA form, the CDR3 reads TGTGCCAGCACCTTAACAGGGGGCAGAGGCAATCAGCCCCAGCATTTT.

This clonotype was picked up many times. The J gene is TRBJ2-3, the V gene TRBV7-8; D not certain. This CDR3 region has 14 residues. CDR1 is SGHVS and CDR2 is FQNEAQ in the germline V gene. Trimming removed 3 bases from V and 4 bases from J, with 11 bases in between. For the CDR3, the DNA is TGTGCCAGCAGCTTTAGCACCTGGGCAGATACGCAGTATTTT. This encodes CASSFSTWADTQYF. The full variable domain, completed using reference TRBV7-8 and TRBJ2-3, is GAGVSQSPRYKVAKRGQDVALRCDPISGHVSLFWYQQALGQGPEFLTYFQNEAQLDKSGLPSDRFFAERPEGSVSTLKIQRTQQEDSAVYLCASSFSTWADTQYFGPGTRLTVL.

CDR3 in amino acids: CASSPTVYSNQPQHF. The CDR3 region has the DNA TGTGCCAGCAGTCCGACGGTCTATAGCAATCAGCCCCAGCATTTT. The chain links TRBV2 to TRBJ1-5; no definite D call. V was cut by 5 bases and J by 0 bases, with 11 bases left in between. The CDR3 spans 15 residues. Germline V gene lookup returns CDR1 SNHLY and CDR2 FYNNEI.